This T cell receptor beta chain was observed in a study of blood T cell repertoires in COVID-19. As for the study in general: COVID-19 samples collected from the United States, Italy and Spain covered acute and convalescent phases. T cells, B-cell-depleted T cells, or PBMCs supplied cDNA or gDNA.

Only one count was recorded for this clone. Germline V CDR1 and CDR2: SGDLS, YYNGEE. The CDR3 contains 16 residues. V was cut by 3 bases and J by 8 bases, with 22 bases left in between. In the original processing: Amplified reference gene primers provided the basis for estimating nucleated cell counts. Some clones are missing from TCRdb's copy, which holds only in-frame ones; the method was immunoSEQ multiplex PCR. That table furnishes V, J and clone size, whereas the DNA furnished D and trimming. Here the sample spans fewer than 200,000 clones, 80% to 90% being singletons. The chain carries TRBV9 and TRBJ2-3; weak D call: TRBD2 (6 bases). The sample comprised peripheral blood. The receptor's source is a man in his late teens or twenties who had recovered from COVID-19. CDR3 sequence: CASSGTGTSPPGTQYF. CDR3 nucleotide sequence: TGTGCCAGCAGCGGCACCGGGACTTCCCCCCCGGGTACGCAGTATTTT.